This T cell receptor (beta chain) comes out of a study of blood T cell repertoires in COVID-19. Study as a whole: The samples span acute and convalescent COVID-19 from the United States, Italy and Spain. T cells, B-cell-depleted T cells, or PBMCs provided the cDNA or gDNA that served as material.

Germline lookup yields CDR1 SNHLY and CDR2 FYNNEI. The V end lost 6 bases, the J end lost 3 bases, and 12 bases lay between the germline ends. CDR3 length: 14 residues. Authors' analysis steps: Estimated nucleated cell counts came from reference gene primer amplification. Here immunoSEQ multiplex PCR was the method, and the copy in TCRdb shows in-frame clones only, minus some. V, J and clone size derive from that table, while D and trimming were established from the DNA sequence. The table records fewer than 60,000 clones, approximately 87% of them present only once. The TCR originated in a man aged 45-65 years with acute or convalescent COVID-19. This chain uses TRBV2 with TRBJ1-5, with D possibly TRBD1 on 5 matching bases. Specimen: peripheral blood. The chain's CDR3 is CASSPTVTNQPQHF. In nucleotides, the CDR3 is TGTGCCAGCAGCCCGACAGTTACCAATCAGCCCCAGCATTTT. The complete variable domain, with remaining parts taken from reference TRBV2 and TRBJ1-5, reads EPEVTQTPSHQVTQMGQEVILRCVPISNHLYFYWYRQILGQKVEFLVSFYNNEISEKSEIFDDQFSVERPDGSNFTLKIRSTKLEDSAMYFCASSPTVTNQPQHFGDGTRLSIL.